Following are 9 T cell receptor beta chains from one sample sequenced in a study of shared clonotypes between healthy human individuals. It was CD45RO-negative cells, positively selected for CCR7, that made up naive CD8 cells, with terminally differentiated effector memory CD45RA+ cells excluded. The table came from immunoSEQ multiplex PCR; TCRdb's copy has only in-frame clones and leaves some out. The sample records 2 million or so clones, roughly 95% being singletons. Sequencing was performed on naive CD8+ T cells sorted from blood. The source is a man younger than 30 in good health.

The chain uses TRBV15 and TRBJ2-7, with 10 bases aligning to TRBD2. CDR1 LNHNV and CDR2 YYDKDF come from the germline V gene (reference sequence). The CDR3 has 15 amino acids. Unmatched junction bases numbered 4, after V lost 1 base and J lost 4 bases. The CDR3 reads CATSRVSGGAYEQYF. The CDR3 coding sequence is TGTGCCACCAGCAGAGTGAGCGGGGGGGCTTACGAGCAGTACTTC.

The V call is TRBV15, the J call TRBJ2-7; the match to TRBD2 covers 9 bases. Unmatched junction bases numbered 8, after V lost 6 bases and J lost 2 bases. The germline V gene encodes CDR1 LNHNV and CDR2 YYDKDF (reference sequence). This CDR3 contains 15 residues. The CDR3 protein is CATSKTSGLTYEQYF. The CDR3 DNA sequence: TGTGCCACCAGTAAGACTAGCGGCCTCACCTACGAGCAGTACTTC.

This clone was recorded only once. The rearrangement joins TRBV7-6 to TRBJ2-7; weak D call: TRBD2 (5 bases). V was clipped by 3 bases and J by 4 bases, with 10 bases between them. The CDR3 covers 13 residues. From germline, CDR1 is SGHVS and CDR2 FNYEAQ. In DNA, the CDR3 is TGTGCCAGCAGCTTTAGGGAGACTTACGAGCAGTACTTC. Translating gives CASSFRETYEQYF.

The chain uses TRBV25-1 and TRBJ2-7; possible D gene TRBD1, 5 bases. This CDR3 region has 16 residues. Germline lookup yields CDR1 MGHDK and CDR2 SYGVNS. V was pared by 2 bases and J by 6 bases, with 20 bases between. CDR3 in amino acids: CASSEGARVLSGEQYF. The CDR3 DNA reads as TGTGCCAGCAGTGAAGGCGCCAGGGTGTTAAGTGGCGAGCAGTACTTC.

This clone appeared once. The CDR3 nucleotides read TGTGCCAGCGCCCCCGGAGCAGGATACAATGAGCAGTTCTTC. Protein sequence: CASAPGAGYNEQFF. The chain recombines TRBV28 with TRBJ2-1, with D uncertain. CDR3 length: 14 amino acids. Per germline, CDR1 MDHEN and CDR2 SYDVKM. V shed 8 bases and J shed 4 bases, with 15 bases lying between them.

In DNA, the CDR3 is TGTGCCAGCAGTTACTCGATGGGGGGGGCGGACGCTTTCTTT. Protein: CASSYSMGGADAFF. This chain connects TRBV6-5 to TRBJ1-1, with D maybe TRBD1 (6 bases). The CDR3 sequence is 14 residues long. The germline CDR1 and CDR2 sequences are MNHEY and SVGAGI. V dropped 0 bases and J dropped 11 bases, with 16 bases sitting between them.

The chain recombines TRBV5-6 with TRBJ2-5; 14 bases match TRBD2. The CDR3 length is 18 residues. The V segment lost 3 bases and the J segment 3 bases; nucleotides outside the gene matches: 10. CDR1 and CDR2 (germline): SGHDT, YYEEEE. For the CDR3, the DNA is TGTGCCAGCAGCTACGGGACTAGCGGGAGAGCGGATGAAGAGACCCAGTACTTC. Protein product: CASSYGTSGRADEETQYF.

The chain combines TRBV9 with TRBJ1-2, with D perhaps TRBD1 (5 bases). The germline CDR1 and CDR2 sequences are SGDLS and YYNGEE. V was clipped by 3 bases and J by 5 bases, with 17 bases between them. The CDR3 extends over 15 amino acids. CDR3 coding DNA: TGTGCCAGCAGCGAGGGGACCGCTATCCTATATGGCTACACCTTC. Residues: CASSEGTAILYGYTF.

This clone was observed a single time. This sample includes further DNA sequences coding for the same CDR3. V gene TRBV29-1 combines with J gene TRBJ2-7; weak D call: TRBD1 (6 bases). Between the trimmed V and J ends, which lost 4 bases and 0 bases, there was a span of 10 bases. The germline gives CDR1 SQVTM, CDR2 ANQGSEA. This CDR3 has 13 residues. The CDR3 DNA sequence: TGCAGCGTTGGGGACACCGACTCCTACGAGCAGTACTTC. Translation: CSVGDTDSYEQYF.